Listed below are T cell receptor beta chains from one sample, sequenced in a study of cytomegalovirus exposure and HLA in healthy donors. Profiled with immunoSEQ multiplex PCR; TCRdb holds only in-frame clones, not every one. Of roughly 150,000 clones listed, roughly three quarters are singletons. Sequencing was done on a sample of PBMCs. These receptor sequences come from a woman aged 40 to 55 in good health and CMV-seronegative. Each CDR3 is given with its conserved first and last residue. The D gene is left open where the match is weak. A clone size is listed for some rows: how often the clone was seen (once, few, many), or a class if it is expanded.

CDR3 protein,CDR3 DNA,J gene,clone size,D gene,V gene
CASSIAGGPYNEQFF,TGTGCCAGCAGTATAGCGGGAGGGCCCTACAATGAGCAGTTCTTC,TRBJ2-1,-,TRBD2,TRBV6-4
CAWGTGHEQYF,TGTGCCTGGGGGACAGGGCACGAGCAGTACTTC,TRBJ2-7,few,TRBD1,TRBV30
CATSSPAGGGFYGYTF,TGTGCCACCAGCAGTCCGGCCGGCGGAGGGTTTTATGGCTACACCTTC,TRBJ1-2,-,-,TRBV15
CSVGGSNQPQHF,TGCAGCGTTGGCGGGAGCAATCAGCCCCAGCATTTT,TRBJ1-5,-,-,TRBV29-1
CASSLVQRSYTDTQYF,TGTGCCAGCAGCTTAGTCCAGCGGTCCTACACAGATACGCAGTATTTT,TRBJ2-3,-,-,TRBV7-2
CASKKPSGGFETQYF,TGTGCCAGCAAGAAGCCTAGCGGGGGGTTTGAGACCCAGTACTTC,TRBJ2-5,-,TRBD2,TRBV7-2
CASSPGLAGGIEQFF,TGTGCCAGCAGCCCGGGACTAGCGGGGGGTATTGAGCAGTTCTTC,TRBJ2-1,-,TRBD2,TRBV7-2
CASSSEQVSETQYF,TGTGCCAGCAGTAGTGAACAAGTGTCAGAGACCCAGTACTTC,TRBJ2-5,-,-,TRBV28
CATSRKRSGSGPDEQFF,TGTGCCACCAGCAGAAAAAGAAGCGGGAGTGGCCCCGATGAGCAGTTCTTC,TRBJ2-1,-,TRBD2,TRBV15
CASSPQSGNNYGYTF,TGCGCCAGCAGCCCTCAGTCAGGGAATAACTATGGCTACACCTTC,TRBJ1-2,once,-,TRBV4-3
CASSTTGAGANVLTF,TGTGCCAGCAGCACCACAGGCGCTGGGGCCAACGTCCTGACTTTC,TRBJ2-6,-,-,TRBV9
CASSYRDRGYGYTF,TGTGCCAGCAGTTACCGGGACAGGGGGTATGGCTACACCTTC,TRBJ1-2,-,TRBD1,TRBV6-5
CSSSRDRDTEAFF,TGTTCCAGCAGCCGCGACAGAGACACTGAAGCTTTCTTT,TRBJ1-1,-,-,TRBV7-9
CASSLGTSSYEQYF,TGTGCCAGCAGCTTGGGGACTAGCTCCTACGAGCAGTACTTC,TRBJ2-7,-,TRBD2,TRBV7-9
CAALRQGKLSVEKLFF,TGTGCCGCCCTCAGACAGGGGAAGCTGTCTGTGGAAAAACTGTTTTTT,TRBJ1-4,-,TRBD1,TRBV2
CASSVGVTAKNTEAFF,TGTGCCAGCAGCGTAGGGGTGACAGCGAAGAACACTGAAGCTTTCTTT,TRBJ1-1,-,-,TRBV9